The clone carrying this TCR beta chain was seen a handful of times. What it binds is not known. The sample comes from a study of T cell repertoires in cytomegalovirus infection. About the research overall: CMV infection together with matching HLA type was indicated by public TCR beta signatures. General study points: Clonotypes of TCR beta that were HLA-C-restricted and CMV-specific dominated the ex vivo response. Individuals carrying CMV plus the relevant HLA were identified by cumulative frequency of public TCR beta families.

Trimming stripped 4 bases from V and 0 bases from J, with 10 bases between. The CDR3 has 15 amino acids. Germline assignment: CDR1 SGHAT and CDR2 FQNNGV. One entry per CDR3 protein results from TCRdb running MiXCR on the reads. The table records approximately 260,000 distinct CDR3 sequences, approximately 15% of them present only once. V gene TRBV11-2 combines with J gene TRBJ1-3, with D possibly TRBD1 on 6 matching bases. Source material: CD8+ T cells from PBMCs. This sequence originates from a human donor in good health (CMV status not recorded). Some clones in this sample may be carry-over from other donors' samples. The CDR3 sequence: CASSSRDTSGNTIYF. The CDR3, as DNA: TGTGCCAGCAGCTCCCGGGACACCTCTGGAAACACCATATATTTT.